This T cell receptor beta chain was found in a study of neurological immune-mediated disorders. There are many counts of this clonotype. J lost 8 bases, V lost 6 bases, and 16 bases had no gene match. The CDR3 covers 15 residues. Germline lookup yields CDR1 DFQATT and CDR2 SNEGSKA (reference sequence). One entry per CDR3 protein, called by TCRdb with MiXCR from the 5' RACE reads. The table includes 90,000 to 100,000 distinct CDR3 sequences, 3.5% detected once. The specimen was PBMCs. The rearrangement joins TRBV20-1 to TRBJ2-1; 7 nucleotides align to TRBD2. This sequence originates from a woman between 18 and 29 years old with multiple sclerosis. Here the CDR3 DNA reads TGCAGTGCGCCGGGGGGACCCGCGGGTTCGGATGAGCAGTTCTTC. Its translation is CSAPGGPAGSDEQFF.